This T cell receptor (beta chain) was found in a study of blood T cells in healthy people across ages (dated by TCRdb to between 2014 and 2016). With respect to the entire study: Template switching captured roughly one uniquely barcoded TCR beta cDNA molecule per two T cells in model experiments. To track age-related changes in TCR beta repertoire diversity, the study relied on deep sequencing normalized with unique cDNA molecular identifiers. Donors were grouped into four age groups: young (average about 15 years), middle-aged (around 39), aged (over 55) and long-lived (around 80). To avoid experimental bias, donors of different ages were distributed randomly across sequencing lanes. Two additional independent replicas of 1 million unique cDNA reads from the same blood draw were analyzed for two donors (one aged 18 to 29 and one aged 80 or older).

V gives up 5 bases and J gives up 2 bases, and the segment between their germline ends measures 11 bases. The germline V gene specifies ENHRY as CDR1 and SYGVKD as CDR2. Spanning cysteine to phenylalanine, the CDR3 consists of 14 amino acids. Only the CDR3 portion is preserved as DNA: 42 bases, with reading frame beginning at the first base. This clonotype was counted between two and nine times. Its antigen is unknown. The record has no base qualities; no much larger clone is one base away. The library was made by 5' RACE. The sequencer was an Illumina HiSeq 2500. A second PCR of about 6 to 12 cycles was performed with a sample-barcoded 5' primer and a J-beta primer mix. A unique molecular identifier was introduced onto each TCR beta cDNA molecule by a template-switch 5' adaptor carrying 12 random nucleotides. Each sample yielded at least 2.5 million CDR3-containing paired-end reads. All of the RNA was converted into first-strand cDNA using the Mint cDNA synthesis kit, with a TRBC-specific oligonucleotide serving as the primer. After uracil-DNA glycosylase treatment, a first 18-cycle PCR used universal primers M1SS and BC2_uni_R on all cDNA. The published analysis was carried out like this. For normalization, 1 million high-quality reads were randomly selected from each sample, with every read carrying a distinct molecular identifier. Instead of being binned into consensus sequences, reads with shared molecular identifiers were discarded. MiTCR, with a Q25 quality threshold and the strictest error-elimination algorithm, was used for CDR3 identification, clonotype clustering and error correction. A nonparametric unseen species model using Euler transformation provided a lower-bound estimate of total TCR beta diversity. Using fastp at Q25 and MiXCR, TCRdb reprocessed the public reads and kept productive beta chains. All rows with the same CDR3 protein become a single entry with the most common DNA and genes. These V and J calls are TCRdb output, not the study's own analysis. Present in this sample are some 900,000 distinct CDR3 sequences, about 48% of which were seen just once. Of the sample, around 15% is held by the ten largest clones.

Summary of the overall study and its limitations: Estimates of total diversity based on one million sequenced T cells were considered lower bounds and underestimates. Since profiling was done on bulk unsorted PBMCs, naive and antigen-experienced compartments could not be conclusively compared. Observed TCR beta diversity per million T cells fell roughly linearly with age, and a significant reduction was already apparent by age around 40. Observed TCR beta diversity correlated strongly with the percentage of naive T cells measured by flow cytometry. Donor CMV infection status was unknown, potentially confounding age-related changes in expanded clonotypes. The long-lived group showed more naive CD4+ T cells, fewer expanded clones and increased TCR diversity than the aged group, suggesting age selection.

The 39 donors, aged roughly 6 to 95 years, were systemically healthy Caucasian individuals from Russia. Around 10 milliliters of peripheral blood were collected from each donor into EDTA-treated Vacutainer tubes. PBMCs were isolated by Ficoll-Paque density-gradient centrifugation, with at least 6 million obtained per sample. Total RNA, at least 5 micrograms per sample, was extracted from PBMCs with Trizol reagent. For every donor, an aliquot of PBMCs went through flow cytometry to measure the percentages of naive CD45RAhigh/CD27high T cells. The V and J segments used are TRBV10-3 and TRBJ2-3; the D gene identity is not certain. Sequenced: blood. The receptor was derived from a man aged 25-45 years in good health. The CDR3 corresponds to CAISNKGDTDTQYF. In nucleotides, the sequence is TGTGCCATCAGTAACAAGGGTGACACAGATACGCAGTATTTT.